The present TCR beta chain was sequenced within a study of CD8 T cells in ankylosing spondylitis. Study outcomes and limitations: Before this, some motif variants had been reported in reactive arthritis synovial fluid and blood. Characteristic, it appeared, of ankylosing spondylitis blood was a TCR beta motif of fewer than 10 highly homologous variants. Matched ankylosing spondylitis synovial fluid reportedly showed significant enrichment of disease-linked clones. Clones linked to disease, bearing a CD8+ phenotype, were relatively rare in peripheral blood.

Scientists made TCR beta libraries using quantitative 5'-RACE with molecular barcodes. TCRdb processed the 5' RACE reads anew with MiXCR; each CDR3 protein has one entry. The table lists some 140,000 distinct CDR3 sequences, 17% of them singletons. This CDR3 is built from 10 residues. The germline V gene encodes CDR1 DFQATT and CDR2 SNEGSKA (reference sequence). V was shortened by 6 bases and J by 5 bases, with 7 bases between the two germline ends. As for this clonotype: Its antigen remains unknown.

This TCR was recovered from a male donor with ankylosing spondylitis. The specimen was blood, either unsorted or a sorted T cell fraction (not recorded which). V gene TRBV20-1 combines with J gene TRBJ1-1, with D unresolved. The CDR3 sequence is CSARKTEAFF. The DNA for the CDR3 is TGCAGTGCGAGAAAAACTGAAGCTTTCTTT.